In this sample, the clone carrying this T cell receptor (beta chain) turned up a few times. This specimen belongs to a study of T cells in Graves' hyperthyroidism and ophthalmopathy. V shed 4 bases and J shed 4 bases, with 16 bases lying between them. CDR1 and CDR2 (germline): SGHVS, FQNEAQ. CDR3 length: 15 residues. The cohort's ophthalmopathy patients, a group with duration under 3 months, had a Clinical Activity Score of at least 3 and a NOSPECS grade of at least 4. Those patients with uncontrolled infection, other autoimmune disease, pregnancy or lactation were excluded. Clinicians diagnosed patients from clinical symptoms, serum thyroxine and TRAb, thyroid ultrasound and orbital computed tomography. Using more than 7.5 ml of fresh peripheral blood, PBMCs were prepared. TCR beta CDR3 region amplification was performed from RNA transcripts. A set of HTBI primers served as the primers for a first-round RT-PCR of the TCR CDR3. One entry per CDR3 protein results from TCRdb running MiXCR on the multiplex PCR reads. The sample records hundreds of thousands of distinct CDR3 sequences, roughly 16% being singletons.

Sequenced input: blood. The TCR was taken from a woman aged 40 to 50 with Graves' ophthalmopathy. V gene TRBV7-8 combines with J gene TRBJ2-5, with D perhaps given as TRBD1 or TRBD2 (5 bases each). CDR3 amino acids: CASSSGTERRETQYF. In DNA form, the CDR3 reads TGTGCCAGCAGCTCCGGGACCGAAAGGCGAGAGACCCAGTACTTC.